These T cell receptor beta chains were read from a single sample in a study of tissue T cells after allogeneic stem cell transplantation. Repertoires were generated with immunoSEQ multiplex PCR, while TCRdb's copy carries only in-frame clones and drops some. The profile shows 6,300 or so clones, about two thirds of them singletons. The source material was tissue from the rectum, sampled at autopsy. All receptors come from a woman between 18 and 49 years old with breast cancer. Each CDR3 is given with its conserved first and last residue. D genes are given only for firm matches. Clone size is not always given. Where it is, it says once, few, many or a class for expanded clones.

-,-,TRBV5-6,TRBJ2-5,CASSYGLAGQETQYF,TGTGCCAGCAGCTACGGACTCGCGGGGCAAGAGACCCAGTACTTC
-,TRBD2,TRBV27,TRBJ2-3,CASSLGLAGFTPSTDTQYF,TGTGCCAGCAGTTTAGGGCTAGCGGGATTTACACCTAGCACAGATACGCAGTATTTT
-,-,TRBV30,TRBJ2-5,CAWSVGDEETQYF,TGTGCCTGGAGTGTAGGGGATGAGGAGACCCAGTACTTC
-,-,TRBV19,TRBJ2-2,CASMQTGEGTGELFF,TGTGCCAGTATGCAGACAGGGGAGGGAACCGGGGAGCTGTTTTTT
-,TRBD1,TRBV6-4,TRBJ1-4,CATSSGDRGTGDEKLFF,TGTGCCACCTCCTCGGGGGACAGGGGGACTGGGGATGAAAAACTGTTTTTT
-,-,TRBV6-5,TRBJ2-5,CASSYVSRVTQETQYF,TGTGCCAGCAGTTACGTGTCTAGGGTGACACAAGAGACCCAGTACTTC
once,TRBD2,TRBV6-1,TRBJ2-3,CASSEGLAESTDTQYF,TGTGCCAGCAGTGAGGGACTAGCGGAAAGCACAGATACGCAGTATTTT
-,-,TRBV5-4,TRBJ1-1,CASRGGGKHTEAFF,TGTGCCAGCAGGGGGGGCGGCAAACACACTGAAGCTTTCTTT
-,-,TRBV4-2,TRBJ1-4,CASSPHVGGNEKLFF,TGTGCCAGCAGCCCCCACGTGGGGGGGAATGAAAAACTGTTTTTT
-,-,TRBV6-1,TRBJ1-1,CASQWSSGTEAFF,TGTGCCTCCCAGTGGAGTTCGGGCACTGAAGCTTTCTTT
-,-,TRBV5-1,TRBJ1-4,CASSLGGSNNEKLFF,TGCGCCAGCAGCTTGGGAGGGTCGAATAATGAAAAACTGTTTTTT
-,TRBD2,TRBV7-2,TRBJ2-1,CASSPGLANNEQFF,TGTGCCAGCAGCCCGGGACTAGCCAACAATGAGCAGTTCTTC
-,TRBD1,TRBV5-1,TRBJ2-3,CASSWTGGGTDTQYF,TGCGCCAGCAGCTGGACAGGGGGAGGCACAGATACGCAGTATTTT
few,TRBD1,TRBV5-6,TRBJ1-2,CASSFGDRGTLYGYTF,TGTGCCAGCAGCTTTGGGGACAGGGGGACGCTCTATGGCTACACCTTC
few,-,TRBV2,TRBJ2-7,CASRLTYEQYF,TGTGCCAGCCGACTTACCTACGAGCAGTACTTC
-,TRBD2,TRBV28,TRBJ2-1,CASSLQTTSVEQFF,TGTGCCAGCAGTTTACAGACCACTAGCGTCGAGCAGTTCTTC
-,TRBD2,TRBV5-5,TRBJ2-3,CASSLAFLAGPMNTQYF,TGTGCCAGCAGCTTGGCATTCCTAGCGGGACCGATGAATACGCAGTATTTT
few,TRBD2,TRBV11-2,TRBJ2-7,CASSLGRTSGYGREQYF,TGTGCCAGCAGCTTAGGCAGGACTAGCGGCTATGGTCGGGAGCAGTACTTC
-,-,TRBV21-1,TRBJ2-1,CASSKDRAYTGAEGDEQFF,TGTGCCAGCAGCAAGGACCGAGCCTATACAGGGGCCGAGGGGGATGAGCAGTTCTTC
-,TRBD2,TRBV5-1,TRBJ2-7,CASSRPGLAGYEQYF,TGCGCCAGCAGCCGTCCGGGACTAGCCGGCTACGAGCAGTACTTC
-,-,TRBV28,TRBJ2-6,CASSRHRDSGANVLTF,TGTGCCAGCAGTCGACACAGGGACTCTGGGGCCAACGTCCTGACTTTC
few,-,TRBV5-6,TRBJ1-6,CASNLQAAAGSPLHF,TGTGCCAGCAACTTACAGGCGGCGGCGGGATCACCCCTCCACTTT
few,TRBD1,TRBV15,TRBJ2-7,CATSRDRTGSSEQYF,TGTGCCACCAGCAGAGATCGGACAGGGAGTAGCGAGCAGTACTTC
-,-,TRBV4-3,TRBJ1-4,CASSPSRGDYEKLFF,TGCGCCAGCAGCCCGTCCCGGGGGGATTATGAAAAACTGTTTTTT
-,-,TRBV7-8,TRBJ2-3,CASSLAYTDTQYF,TGTGCCAGCAGCTTAGCCTACACAGATACGCAGTATTTT
-,-,TRBV6-5,TRBJ1-2,CASTKGRGYTF,TGTGCCAGCACAAAGGGGAGAGGCTACACCTTC